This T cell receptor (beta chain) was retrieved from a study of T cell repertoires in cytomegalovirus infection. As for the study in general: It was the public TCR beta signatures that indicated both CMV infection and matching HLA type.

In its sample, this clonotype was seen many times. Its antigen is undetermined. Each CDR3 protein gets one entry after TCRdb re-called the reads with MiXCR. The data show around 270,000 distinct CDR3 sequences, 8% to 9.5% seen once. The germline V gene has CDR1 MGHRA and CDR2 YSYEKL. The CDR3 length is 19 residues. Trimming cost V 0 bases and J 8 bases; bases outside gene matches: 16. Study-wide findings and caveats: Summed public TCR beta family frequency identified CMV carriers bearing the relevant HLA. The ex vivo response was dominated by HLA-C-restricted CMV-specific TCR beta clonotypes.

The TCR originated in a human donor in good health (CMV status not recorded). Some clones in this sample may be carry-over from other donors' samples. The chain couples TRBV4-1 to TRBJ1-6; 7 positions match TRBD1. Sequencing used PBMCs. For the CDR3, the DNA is TGCGCCAGCAGCCAAGATAGCGTTTGGATGACAGGGAAGGATTCACCCCTCCACTTT. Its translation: CASSQDSVWMTGKDSPLHF.